The 30 T cell receptor beta chains presented below share a single source sample, sequenced in a study of shared clonotypes between healthy human individuals. The repertoire was sequenced with immunoSEQ multiplex PCR; TCRdb's copy has only in-frame clones and lacks some. The profile covers 2 million or so clones, with over 85% appearing a single time and 0.13% taken by the ten largest. Sequencing was carried out using naive CD4+ T cells sorted from blood. Subset indicated: CD45RA+ positively selected. The receptors were sampled from a young man in good health.

The chain uses TRBV30 and TRBJ2-7; no clear D. With 3 bases removed from V and 2 bases from J, the gap between germline ends came to 8 bases. Germline CDR1 and CDR2: GTSNPN and SVGIG (reference sequence). The CDR3 runs 12 residues. CDR3 nucleotide sequence: TGTGCCTGGAGGGTCACCGCCTACGAGCAGTACTTC. Translating gives CAWRVTAYEQYF. Combining the CDR3 with reference TRBV30 and TRBJ2-7 gives the whole variable domain SQTIHQWPATLVQPVGSPLSLECTVEGTSNPNLYWYRQAAGRGLQLLFYSVGIGQISSEVPQNLSASRPQDRQFILSSKKLLLSDSGFYLCAWRVTAYEQYFGPGTRLTVT.

This clone was counted a single time. The chain has TRBV18 and TRBJ2-1; TRBD2 aligns across 9 bases. From germline, CDR1 is KGHSH and CDR2 LQKENI. The CDR3 runs 15 residues. With V trimmed by 5 bases and J by 6 bases, 8 bases remained unmatched. In DNA form, the CDR3 reads TGTGCCAGCTCAGCTATAGCGGGAGCCGGCAATGAGCAGTTCTTC. This encodes CASSAIAGAGNEQFF.

This chain links TRBV7-2 with TRBJ2-7; maybe TRBD2 (5 bases). V was clipped by 0 bases and J by 2 bases, with 8 bases between them. Germline CDR1 and CDR2: SGHTA and FQGNSA. This CDR3 has 14 residues. In nucleotides, the CDR3 is TGTGCCAGCAGCTTAGCGCACGGGACCTACGAGCAGTACTTC. Its translation: CASSLAHGTYEQYF.

The rearrangement uses TRBV19 and TRBJ2-7; 9 nucleotides agree with TRBD2. The CDR3 consists of 15 residues. With V trimmed by 5 bases and J by 3 bases, 8 bases remained unmatched. The germline CDR1 and CDR2 sequences are LNHDA and SQIVND (reference sequence). DNA of the CDR3: TGTGCCAGTAGTTTCAAGCTAGCGGGAATCTACGAGCAGTACTTC. It is translated as CASSFKLAGIYEQYF.

The CDR3 bases are TGTGCCAGCAGTTTCACCGCAAGGGCCATTAATTCACCCCTCCACTTT. Its protein product is CASSFTARAINSPLHF. The chain joins TRBV27 to TRBJ1-6; D gene unclear. The germline V gene has CDR1 MNHEY and CDR2 SMNVEV (reference sequence). The CDR3 covers 16 residues. The ends were cut back, 3 bases at V and 6 bases at J, with 15 bases in the middle.

In this sample, this clone turned up once. The chain recombines TRBV6-1 with TRBJ2-7; D is possibly TRBD2 (6 bases). Between the trimmed V and J ends, which lost 3 bases and 12 bases, there was a span of 21 bases. The germline V gene has CDR1 MNHNS and CDR2 SASEGT. The CDR3 runs to 14 residues. CDR3 protein: CASSEMGGGRNPYF. The DNA for the CDR3 is TGTGCCAGCAGTGAGATGGGGGGAGGTCGTAATCCGTACTTC.

The V call is TRBV29-1, the J call TRBJ2-1, with TRBD1 identical over 7 bases. This CDR3 contains 15 residues. The germline CDR1 and CDR2 sequences are SQVTM and ANQGSEA. Losses at the gene ends were 6 bases for V and 4 bases for J; bases not matched to a gene: 12. The CDR3 DNA sequence: TGCAGCGTCGCCCGGGACAGCAAAGAATACAATGAGCAGTTCTTC. This translates into CSVARDSKEYNEQFF.

The chain has TRBV5-6 and TRBJ2-5; D is undetermined. CDR1 is SGHDT and CDR2 is YYEEEE in the germline V gene. The CDR3 has 14 residues. Trimming cost V 0 bases and J 5 bases, with 11 bases left between them. The CDR3 spells CASSLGSLSETQYF. The CDR3 DNA follows: TGTGCCAGCAGCTTGGGTAGTCTGTCGGAGACCCAGTACTTC.

The genes are TRBV5-6 and TRBJ1-6, with D possibly TRBD1 on 6 matching bases. The CDR3 runs to 16 residues. Per the germline V gene, CDR1 is SGHDT and CDR2 is YYEEEE. Between the trimmed V and J ends, which lost 0 bases and 7 bases, there was a span of 14 bases. The chain's CDR3 is CASSLGEGHLNSPLHF. The CDR3 DNA reads as TGTGCCAGCAGCTTGGGAGAGGGACATCTCAATTCACCCCTCCACTTT.

This clone was recorded once. V and J are TRBV2 and TRBJ1-5; D gene ambiguous. Deletions cut 2 bases from V and 1 base from J, with 9 bases between. The CDR3 is 15 amino acids. CDR1 and CDR2 (germline): SNHLY, FYNNEI. In nucleotides, the CDR3 is TGTGCCAGCAGTGAACCCAGTGGGAGCAATCAGCCCCAGCATTTT. Its protein product is CASSEPSGSNQPQHF.

The rearrangement uses TRBV2 and TRBJ1-6, with unresolved D. Germline-derived CDR1 and CDR2 are SNHLY and FYNNEI. The V and J ends lost 7 bases and 2 bases respectively, with 15 bases between them. This CDR3 region has 16 residues. The CDR3 protein is CASTRDPAAYNSPLHF. CDR3 in DNA: TGTGCCAGCACCAGAGACCCGGCGGCCTATAATTCACCCCTCCACTTT.

This clone was seen just once. The gene calls are TRBV29-1 and TRBJ1-1, with D unresolved. Germline V gives CDR1 SQVTM, CDR2 ANQGSEA. Trimming shortened V by 4 bases and J by 3 bases, and 15 bases separated the two germline ends. CDR3 size: 14 residues. This CDR3 is CSVATPGGYTEAFF. For the CDR3, the DNA is TGCAGCGTTGCTACCCCAGGCGGGTACACTGAAGCTTTCTTT.

As concerns this clone: Other nucleotide sequences in the sample specify the same CDR3. V gene TRBV29-1 combines with J gene TRBJ2-7; D call uncertain. Trimming took 5 bases from V and 0 from J, leaving 5 bases between them. CDR1 and CDR2 (germline): SQVTM, ANQGSEA. The CDR3 is 11 residues long. The CDR3 region has the DNA TGCAGCGTTCGTTCCTCCTACGAGCAGTACTTC. Amino acids: CSVRSSYEQYF.

This clone appeared once. The chain recombines TRBV5-1 with TRBJ2-3; 8 nucleotides align to TRBD1. Trimming took 3 bases from V and 2 from J; bases not matched to a gene: 5. This CDR3 contains 15 residues. The germline gives CDR1 SGHRS, CDR2 YFSETQ. The CDR3 region has the DNA TGCGCCAGCAGCTCATCAGGGGGCCACACAGATACGCAGTATTTT. Its protein product is CASSSSGGHTDTQYF.

The chain uses TRBV5-6 and TRBJ2-7, with 11 nucleotides matching TRBD1. J lost 3 bases, V lost 3 bases, and 5 bases had no gene match. Germline V gene sequence: CDR1 SGHDT, CDR2 YYEEEE. The CDR3 has 15 amino acids. Written as DNA, the CDR3 is TGTGCCAGCAGCTCTCCGGGACAGGGGGACTACGAGCAGTACTTC. The encoded protein is CASSSPGQGDYEQYF.

Regarding this clone: This CDR3 is also generated by other DNA sequences in the sample. The V call is TRBV6-5, the J call TRBJ1-2; 7 bases are shared with TRBD1. There are 14 residues in the CDR3. Trimming at V came to 4 bases and at J to 2 bases, leaving 4 bases not matched to a gene. Germline V gene lookup returns CDR1 MNHEY and CDR2 SVGAGI. The CDR3 DNA is TGTGCCAGCAGTTCCGGGACAGTAAACTATGGCTACACCTTC. Translation: CASSSGTVNYGYTF.

This chain connects TRBV6-1 to TRBJ2-7, with D possibly TRBD2 on 6 matching bases. The CDR3 extends over 13 amino acids. V was pared by 6 bases and J by 2 bases, with 11 bases between. Germline CDR1 and CDR2: MNHNS and SASEGT. CDR3: CASSRGIAYEQYF. CDR3 bases: TGTGCCAGCAGCCGGGGGATCGCCTACGAGCAGTACTTC.

CDR3 sequence: CATPEEKGTGRTRLLYNEQFF. The CDR3 DNA reads TGTGCCACTCCCGAAGAGAAGGGGACAGGGAGGACTAGGCTCCTGTACAATGAGCAGTTCTTC. This rearrangement joins TRBV9 to TRBJ2-1; 9 bases line up with TRBD1. Trimming cost V 9 bases and J 4 bases; bases outside gene matches: 29. CDR1 and CDR2 (germline): SGDLS, YYNGEE. CDR3 length equals 21 residues.

The CDR3 loop reads CASRAVLQGNEQFF. CDR3 nucleotide sequence: TGTGCCAGCAGAGCGGTCCTCCAAGGGAATGAGCAGTTCTTC. The chain couples TRBV6-5 to TRBJ2-1; TRBD2 might be the D (5 bases). Trimming cost V 6 bases and J 7 bases, with 16 bases left between them. There are 14 residues in the CDR3. The germline gives CDR1 MNHEY, CDR2 SVGAGI.

With regard to this clone: Other DNA sequences from this sample encode an identical CDR3 as well. This sequence joins TRBV6-5 and TRBJ1-6; D possibly corresponds to TRBD1 (6 bases). The germline V gene has CDR1 MNHEY and CDR2 SVGAGI. The length of the CDR3 is 12 residues. V was shortened by 11 bases and J by 8 bases, with 13 bases between the two germline ends. CDR3 in DNA: TGTGCCTCAGGGGCAGGGGATTCACCCCTCCACTTT. Translating it yields CASGAGDSPLHF.

The chain has TRBV4-1 and TRBJ2-3; D may be TRBD1 (6 bases). The CDR3 covers 12 residues. Germline assignment: CDR1 MGHRA and CDR2 YSYEKL. V lost 3 bases to trimming and J lost 5 bases, with 6 bases between them. The CDR3 nucleotides are TGCGCCAGCAGCCAGACAGGAGATACGCAGTATTTT. Its translation: CASSQTGDTQYF.

V is TRBV7-9 and J is TRBJ2-4, with D perhaps TRBD1 (6 bases). The germline CDR1 and CDR2 sequences are SEHNR and FQNEAQ (reference sequence). The CDR3 consists of 14 residues. Trimming stripped 4 bases from V and 2 bases from J, with 9 bases between. The CDR3 nucleotides are TGTGCCAGCAGCTCAGGGGAGTCCAAAAACATTCAGTACTTC. This codes for CASSSGESKNIQYF.

V usage is TRBV5-1 and J usage is TRBJ1-2, with D possibly TRBD1 on 6 matching bases. CDR3 length equals 15 residues. The V gene lost 1 base and the J gene lost 0 bases, with 10 bases spanning the gap. CDR1 is SGHRS and CDR2 is YFSETQ in the germline V gene. This CDR3 reads CASSLKGDSNYGYTF. The DNA of the CDR3 is TGCGCCAGCAGCTTGAAGGGGGATTCTAACTATGGCTACACCTTC. Filled out from reference TRBV5-1 and TRBJ1-2, the complete variable domain reads KAGVTQTPRYLIKTRGQQVTLSCSPISGHRSVSWYQQTPGQGLQFLFEYFSETQRNKGNFPGRFSGRQFSNSRSEMNVSTLELGDSALYLCASSLKGDSNYGYTFGSGTRLTVV.

As regards this clone: Other DNA sequences in the same sample also yield this CDR3. The genes are TRBV7-2 and TRBJ2-1, with 8 positions matching TRBD2. The length of the CDR3 is 16 residues. Looked up from germline, CDR1 is SGHTA and CDR2 is FQGNSA. Losses at the gene ends were 0 bases for V and 1 base for J; bases not matched to a gene: 2. CDR3 nucleotide sequence: TGTGCCAGCAGCTTAGCGGCTAGCGGGTCCTACAATGAGCAGTTCTTC. Protein product: CASSLAASGSYNEQFF.

This clone occurred a few times. The chain uses TRBV28 and TRBJ1-1; D call uncertain. V dropped 5 bases and J dropped 5 bases, with 9 bases sitting between them. CDR3 length: 12 amino acids. CDR1 is MDHEN and CDR2 is SYDVKM in the germline V gene. CDR3 sequence reads: CASSGWRTEAFF. Here the CDR3 DNA reads TGTGCCAGCAGTGGCTGGAGGACTGAAGCTTTCTTT.

This rearrangement joins TRBV29-1 to TRBJ2-2; TRBD1 matches 10 bases. CDR1 and CDR2 from the germline V gene are SQVTM and ANQGSEA. The V gene end was trimmed by 0 bases and the J gene end by 6 bases; junction bases not matched to a gene: 16. This CDR3 is 19 amino acids long. CDR3 in DNA: TGCAGCGTTGAAGATATCCCCAGGCCGGGACAGGGGTCCGCCGGGGAGCTGTTTTTT. This sequence encodes CSVEDIPRPGQGSAGELFF.

V gene TRBV25-1 combines with J gene TRBJ1-6; TRBD1 agrees at 8 bases. Per the germline V gene, CDR1 is MGHDK and CDR2 is SYGVNS. J was trimmed by 5 bases and V by 8 bases; bases with no gene match: 2. The CDR3 is 13 amino acids. The CDR3 here is CASLDRDNSPLHF. In DNA form, the CDR3 reads TGTGCCAGCTTGGACAGGGATAATTCACCCCTCCACTTT.

This chain uses TRBV28 with TRBJ1-3, with D unclear. V was pared by 11 bases and J by 4 bases, with 15 bases between. The germline V gene encodes CDR1 MDHEN and CDR2 SYDVKM. This CDR3 spans 13 amino acids. The CDR3 DNA reads TGTGCCTCCATTCCCTTGGCCGGAAACACCATATATTTT. Encoded protein: CASIPLAGNTIYF.

This clone was seen more than once but under ten times. This chain connects TRBV5-6 to TRBJ1-6; weak D call: TRBD1 (6 bases). V was trimmed by 4 bases and J by 10 bases, leaving 18 bases between them. The CDR3 extends over 15 amino acids. From germline, CDR1 is SGHDT and CDR2 YYEEEE. CDR3 in amino acids: CASSLLQGGGSPLHF. DNA for the CDR3: TGTGCCAGCAGCCTCTTACAGGGTGGCGGATCACCCCTCCACTTT.

A remark on this clone: Other nucleotide sequences in the sample specify the same CDR3. The V and J genes are TRBV10-3 and TRBJ1-5, with no clear D. The CDR3 runs 14 residues. V was shortened by 3 bases and J by 2 bases, with 8 bases between the two germline ends. The germline gives CDR1 ENHRY, CDR2 SYGVKD. For the CDR3, the DNA is TGTGCCATCAGTGAAGACCGAGGCAATCAGCCCCAGCATTTT. As protein: CAISEDRGNQPQHF.